This entry concerns a single T cell receptor beta chain. Its antigen is unidentified. The source of the sample is a study of T cell responses to AZD1222 COVID-19 vaccine. The study's findings and limits: Clonal diversity was possibly underestimated; the donors were predominantly white British and more often female.

Clones were sequenced by immunoSEQ multiplex PCR, and TCRdb holds only the in-frame ones, with some missing. The data show more than 90,000 clones, 80% to 85% seen once. The sequencing used peripheral blood, collected on day 0 of AZD1222 vaccination. The clonotype was recovered from an adult in good health.

The CDR3 region has the DNA TGTGCCAGCAGCTTATTCCGAGCCACCATATATTTT. Residues: CASSLFRATIYF. The chain uses TRBV7-9 and TRBJ1-3; the D is unclear. CDR1 and CDR2 (germline): SEHNR, FQNEAQ (reference sequence). The V end lost 2 bases, the J end lost 9 bases, and 8 bases lay between the germline ends. The CDR3 runs to 12 residues.